These 7 T cell receptor beta chains came from one sample sequenced in a study of shared clonotypes between healthy human individuals (dated by TCRdb to the early 2020s). Library preparation was by the immunoSEQ multiplex PCR assay. What TCRdb holds here is the immuneACCESS table cut down to in-frame rearrangements. Part of the clones is not present; checked against another copy, under half of the missing clones reflect an unresolved V gene, and the others are unexplained. This sample lists millions of clones; just over 90% were detected once. The top ten clonotypes cover around 0.14% of the sample. What was sequenced was naive CD4+ T cells sorted from blood. Reading the label with the study, this specimen's cell subset or site is: CD45RA+ positively selected. The receptors were gathered from a young man in good health.

The J gene is TRBJ1-6, the V gene TRBV7-3, with D perhaps matching TRBD1 (5 bases). Trimming removed 4 bases from V and 13 bases from J, with 11 bases in between. The CDR3 has 12 residues. Germline CDR1 is SGHTA and CDR2 is FQGTGA. CDR3 bases: TGTGCCAGCAGCTCCGGGACCGGCCCCCTCCACTTT. It is translated as CASSSGTGPLHF.

The CDR3 DNA follows: TGTGCCTGGAGTGTACCCCGATCAGGGATCAATTATGGCTACACCTTC. Translating it yields CAWSVPRSGINYGYTF. The chain joins TRBV30 to TRBJ1-2, with a possible D match to TRBD1 (5 bases). Trimming pared 0 bases from V and 5 bases from J, leaving 19 bases between. This CDR3 contains 16 residues. Germline V gene data show CDR1 as GTSNPN and CDR2 as SVGIG (reference sequence).

The genes are TRBV5-1 and TRBJ1-1, with D possibly matching TRBD1 (5 bases). Germline V gene sequence: CDR1 SGHRS, CDR2 YFSETQ. The CDR3 is made up of 14 amino acids. The V end was cut by 3 bases, the J end by 0 bases, with 9 bases between. CDR3 DNA: TGCGCCAGCAGCTCGGACACCTTGAACACTGAAGCTTTCTTT. Its protein product is CASSSDTLNTEAFF.

V and J are TRBV30 and TRBJ2-7; D is possibly TRBD1 (5 bases). Trimming removed 1 base at V and 5 bases at J, with 27 bases between. Germline V gene data show CDR1 as GTSNPN and CDR2 as SVGIG (reference sequence). CDR3 length: 18 residues. The CDR3 spells CAWSGTHLFGRAGHEQYF. In DNA form, the CDR3 reads TGTGCCTGGAGTGGGACCCACCTATTTGGCAGGGCCGGCCACGAGCAGTACTTC.

The chain uses TRBV9 and TRBJ2-1, with a weak D call TRBD2 (6 bases). Trimming took off 0 bases at V and 6 bases at J, with 16 bases between the two ends. Germline loops: CDR1 SGDLS, CDR2 YYNGEE. The CDR3 contains 16 residues. The CDR3 spells CASSVAGGVPSNEQFF. CDR3 coding DNA: TGTGCCAGCAGCGTAGCCGGCGGGGTGCCGTCCAATGAGCAGTTCTTC. Full variable domain (outside the CDR3, taken from reference TRBV9 and TRBJ2-1): DSGVTQTPKHLITATGQRVTLRCSPRSGDLSVYWYQQSLDQGLQFLIQYYNGEERAKGNILERFSAQQFPDLHSELNLSSLELGDSALYFCASSVAGGVPSNEQFFGPGTRLTVL.

The J gene is TRBJ2-5, the V gene TRBV4-1; 8 bases map to TRBD2. With 0 bases clipped from V and 1 base from J, the junction kept 7 bases outside the gene matches. CDR3 length: 17 amino acids. From germline, CDR1 is MGHRA and CDR2 YSYEKL. In DNA form, the CDR3 reads TGCGCCAGCAGCCAAGAAAGGCTAGCGGGTAGCCAAGAGACCCAGTACTTC. It translates to CASSQERLAGSQETQYF.

The genes are TRBV28 and TRBJ2-5; D gene unclear. The J call may be mistaken, given a closer DNA end match to TRBJ2-7. Germline V gene data show CDR1 as MDHEN and CDR2 as SYDVKM. The CDR3 contains 16 residues. This chain's CDR3 is CASSLLLSEPSYEQYF. The CDR3 region has the DNA TGTGCCAGCAGTTTACTCCTCTCGGAACCCTCCTACGAGCAGTACTTC.